This T cell receptor (beta chain) appears in the sequencing data of a study of control samples from healthy donors and cancer patients (dated by TCRdb to 2018 to 2021). Receptors were amplified or captured by the immunoSEQ multiplex PCR assay. The table was pulled from immuneACCESS by TCRdb, which kept in-frame rearrangements only. Such tables lose some clones; where checked, under half of the loss comes from unresolved V genes, and the rest has no known cause. Here the sample has some 140,000 clones; about 94% occur a single time. The ten largest clonotypes hold about 5.6% of the sample. Turning to this clone: Which antigen it targets is not known. Base qualities are not recorded, but no much larger clone differs from it by a single base.

Reading the germline V gene gives CDR1 SGHRS and CDR2 YFSETQ. Inclusive of the bounding cysteine and phenylalanine, the CDR3 is 14 residues long. Only the CDR3 DNA stays, 42 bases, in frame from base 1. A distance of 13 bases separates the germline ends of V and J, which lose 3 bases and 3 bases respectively. The sequencing input was blood. The rearrangement joined TRBV5-1 to TRBJ2-7; no confident D gene assignment can be made. This TCR derives from a man aged 40-49 years in good health. The base sequence is TGCGCCAGCAGCTCTAGACCAGGTCTCTACGAGCAGTACTTC. Its protein is CASSSRPGLYEQYF.